This T cell receptor beta chain was identified in a study of beta chain features in type 1 diabetes. General study results and limits: Shortening of TCRB CDR3s, moderate but significant, appeared in all four CD4+ subsets of Type 1 diabetes patients.

Germline-derived CDR1 and CDR2 are KGHSH and LQKENI. The CDR3 spans 12 residues. V was shortened by 6 bases and J by 5 bases, with 10 bases between the two germline ends. One heparinised draw of blood, averaging roughly 110 mL, came from each donor. CD4+ cells of the naive, central memory, regulatory and stem cell-like memory types were sorted via CD45RO/CCR7/CD25/CD127/CD95/CD27. This clone was seen a handful of times. Its matching antigen is unknown. Expressed TCRB transcripts were sequenced because the isolated RNA had all been reverse transcribed beforehand. Using immunoSEQ multiplex PCR, the repertoire was profiled, and TCRdb retains in-frame clones only, with some absent. The table has 330,000 or so clones, roughly 12% seen once; the top ten hold about 0.01%.

The source is a woman younger than 30 with type 1 diabetes. The chain carries TRBV18 and TRBJ1-2; D is perhaps TRBD1 (6 bases). The sequenced sample consisted of naive CD4+ T cells from blood. CDR3 nucleotides: TGTGCCAGCTCGCGGACAGATTATGGCTACACCTTC. Its protein product is CASSRTDYGYTF.